The 17 T cell receptor beta chains reported below all come from one sample, sequenced in a study of T cell responses to AZD1222 COVID-19 vaccine. Only in-frame clones appear in the TCRdb table, and some are missing; sequencing was by immunoSEQ multiplex PCR. The table lists 100,000 or so clones, about 88% of them singletons, with about an eighth in the top ten. This sample comprised peripheral blood, obtained on day 0 of AZD1222 vaccination. Receptors were obtained from an adult in good health.

The gene calls are TRBV4-1 and TRBJ2-2; D possibly matches TRBD1 or TRBD2 (6 bases each). CDR3 length: 16 amino acids. The germline CDR1 and CDR2 sequences are MGHRA and YSYEKL. Trimming shortened V by 0 bases and J by 4 bases, and 12 bases separated the two germline ends. CDR3 amino acids: CASSQESGASTGELFF. The CDR3 nucleotides are TGCGCCAGCAGCCAAGAGTCGGGGGCGAGCACCGGGGAGCTGTTTTTT.

This clone appeared a few times. The CDR3 sequence is CASSVALVRNEQFF. For the CDR3, the DNA is TGTGCCAGCAGCGTAGCTCTCGTGAGGAATGAGCAGTTCTTC. V and J are TRBV9 and TRBJ2-1; D is unresolved. CDR1 SGDLS and CDR2 YYNGEE come from the germline V gene. V was shortened by 0 bases and J by 7 bases, with 11 bases between the two germline ends. The CDR3 consists of 14 residues.

The chain uses TRBV30 and TRBJ1-5; D gene uncertain. The germline gives CDR1 GTSNPN, CDR2 SVGIG (reference sequence). The V and J ends lost 2 bases and 6 bases respectively, with 11 bases between them. The CDR3 covers 13 residues. The chain's CDR3 is CAWSREVGQPQHF. For the CDR3, the DNA is TGTGCCTGGAGTCGGGAGGTAGGTCAGCCCCAGCATTTT.

V usage is TRBV13 and J usage is TRBJ1-1, with D maybe TRBD1 (5 bases). CDR1 is PRHDT and CDR2 is FYEKMQ in the germline V gene (reference sequence). Trimming stripped 3 bases from V and 4 bases from J, with 9 bases between. The CDR3 is 13 residues long. The CDR3 reads CASSFFGATEAFF. CDR3 coding DNA: TGTGCCAGCAGCTTCTTCGGGGCCACTGAAGCTTTCTTT.

This chain connects TRBV12-5 to TRBJ1-4, with D possibly TRBD1 on 6 matching bases. Germline CDR1 reads LGHNT; CDR2 reads FRNRAP. V lost 6 bases and J 0 bases, leaving 8 bases between the germline ends. The CDR3 length is 14 residues. CDR3 protein: CASGRQATNEKLFF. CDR3 nucleotides: TGTGCTAGTGGGCGACAGGCAACTAATGAAAAACTGTTTTTT.

V gene TRBV5-1 combines with J gene TRBJ2-7; possibly TRBD1 or TRBD2 for D (5 bases each). The germline V gene has CDR1 SGHRS and CDR2 YFSETQ. This CDR3 comprises 16 residues. V was shortened by 4 bases and J by 3 bases, with 20 bases between the two germline ends. CDR3 residues: CASSHAPGRILYEQYF. The DNA of the CDR3 is TGCGCCAGCAGCCACGCCCCGGGACGGATTCTCTACGAGCAGTACTTC.

V gene TRBV2 combines with J gene TRBJ2-7; D remains ambiguous. Trimming took off 8 bases at V and 2 bases at J, with 19 bases between the two ends. Germline V CDR1 and CDR2: SNHLY, FYNNEI. The CDR3 contains 15 residues. The CDR3 DNA sequence: TGTGCCAGCCTCCCCAACCTAATCTATGCCTACGAGCAGTACTTC. The encoded protein is CASLPNLIYAYEQYF.

V gene TRBV3-1 (or the pseudogene TRBV3-2) combines with J gene TRBJ2-3; TRBD2 matches 10 bases. There are 15 residues in the CDR3. V dropped 0 bases and J dropped 5; count of bases not matched to a gene: 2. Germline V gene data show CDR1 as LGHDT and CDR2 as YNNKEL (reference sequence). CDR3 residues: CASSQDLAGGDTQYF. CDR3 in DNA: TGTGCCAGCAGCCAAGATTTAGCGGGGGGAGATACGCAGTATTTT.

The J gene is TRBJ1-6, the V gene TRBV28, with D unclear. This CDR3 has 14 amino acids. Germline assignment: CDR1 MDHEN and CDR2 SYDVKM. V lost 5 bases to trimming and J lost 7 bases, with 12 bases between them. The CDR3 reads CASSRGGVNSPLHF. The CDR3 nucleotides read TGTGCCAGCAGTCGAGGCGGGGTAAATTCACCCCTCCACTTT.

This clone was observed once. The rearrangement joins TRBV6-5 to TRBJ1-5; D might be TRBD1 (5 bases). The length of the CDR3 is 12 residues. Germline loops: CDR1 MNHEY, CDR2 SVGAGI. Trimming shortened V by 2 bases and J by 9 bases, and 8 bases separated the two germline ends. CDR3 nucleotide sequence: TGTGCCAGCAGTTACGAGGGACGGCCCCAGCATTTT. This gives the protein CASSYEGRPQHF.

This clone occurred a few times. The chain has TRBV6-5 and TRBJ2-3, with 9 bases that match TRBD2. Trimming took 7 bases from V and 4 from J; bases not matched to a gene: 9. The CDR3 is made up of 15 amino acids. Germline-derived CDR1 and CDR2 are MNHEY and SVGAGI. CDR3 in DNA: TGTGCCAGCACCAACGGGGCGGGGGGGGCAGATACGCAGTATTTT. This encodes CASTNGAGGADTQYF.

The chain combines TRBV6-2 or TRBV6-3 with TRBJ2-6; 11 bases match TRBD1. The CDR3 contains 18 residues. CDR1 and CDR2 (germline): MNHEY, SVGEGT. J gave up 0 bases and V 6 bases, and 7 bases lay outside the gene matches. The CDR3 DNA reads TGTGCCAGCAGCGGACAGGGGGCTTCCAACTCTGGGGCCAACGTCCTGACTTTC. Its translation is CASSGQGASNSGANVLTF.

The chain couples TRBV29-1 to TRBJ2-5, with 11 bases matching TRBD2. This CDR3 has 13 amino acids. Germline assignment: CDR1 SQVTM and CDR2 ANQGSEA. The V and J ends lost 4 bases and 3 bases, in that order; junction bases with no gene match: 1. In DNA, the CDR3 is TGCAGCGTTGCTAGCGGGGGGAAAGAGACCCAGTACTTC. Protein sequence: CSVASGGKETQYF. Based on the CDR3 plus reference TRBV29-1 and TRBJ2-5, the full variable domain is SAVISQKPSRDICQRGTSLTIQCQVDSQVTMMFWYRQQPGQSLTLIATANQGSEATYESGFVIDKFPISRPNLTFSTLTVSNMSPEDSSIYLCSVASGGKETQYFGPGTRLLVL.

The chain couples TRBV5-5 to TRBJ1-6; possibly TRBD1 for D (5 bases). Germline V lookup: CDR1 SGHKS, CDR2 YYEKEE (reference sequence). V gave up 4 bases and J gave up 9 bases, with 20 bases separating them. The CDR3 length is 16 residues. This CDR3 is CASSQGTVGTSSPLHF. The DNA for the CDR3 is TGTGCCAGCAGCCAGGGCACCGTGGGCACGAGTTCACCCCTCCACTTT.

The gene calls are TRBV10-3 and TRBJ2-3, with 9 bases identical to TRBD1. Trimming took 7 bases from V and 2 from J; bases not matched to a gene: 4. This CDR3 has 14 residues. Germline V gene data show CDR1 as ENHRY and CDR2 as SYGVKD. The CDR3 DNA follows: TGTGCCATCACAAGGGACAGGGACACAGATACGCAGTATTTT. Encoded protein: CAITRDRDTDTQYF.

This clone has more than one count but fewer than ten. The chain is built from TRBV27 and TRBJ2-7; TRBD1 aligns across 8 bases. This CDR3 has 14 amino acids. V lost 4 bases to trimming and J lost 6 bases; unmatched junction nucleotides: 8. CDR1 and CDR2 (germline): MNHEY, SMNVEV (reference sequence). CDR3 protein: CASSSNRGNVEQYF. CDR3 sequence (DNA): TGTGCCAGCAGTTCAAACAGGGGGAACGTCGAGCAGTACTTC.

The J gene is TRBJ1-5, the V gene TRBV6-5, with 8 nucleotides matching TRBD1. The CDR3 covers 14 residues. The V gene end was trimmed by 2 bases and the J gene end by 6 bases; junction bases not matched to a gene: 3. In germline, CDR1 is MNHEY, CDR2 SVGAGI. CDR3 protein: CASSYATGVQPQHF. The CDR3 DNA follows: TGTGCCAGCAGTTACGCGACAGGGGTTCAGCCCCAGCATTTT.